A single sample is the source of the 29 T cell receptor beta chains below, sequenced in a study of shared clonotypes between healthy human individuals (dated by TCRdb to between 2020 and 2021). Receptor amplification or capture employed the immunoSEQ multiplex PCR assay. Not all clones reach the TCRdb copy of this immuneACCESS table, which keeps in-frame sequences only. Checked studies attribute under half of the gap to unresolved V genes and leave the rest unexplained. Recorded for this sample are over 800,000 clones; 85% to 95% of them occurred a single time. Together, the top ten hold nearly 25% of the sample. CD8 naive samples were obtained by positive selection for CCR7 among CD45RO-negative cells, yielding a CD45RA+CCR7+ population from which TemRA cells were excluded. Sequencing was done on a sample of naive CD8+ T cells sorted from blood. The meaning of the sample's cell subset or site label: CD45RA+CCR7+. These receptors were obtained from a man aged 25-40 years in good health.

The rearrangement joins TRBV28 to TRBJ1-3; TRBD1 matches at 7 bases. CDR1 is MDHEN, CDR2 SYDVKM, per germline. The CDR3 totals 15 residues. With 8 bases clipped from V and 1 base from J, the junction kept 8 bases outside the gene matches. This chain's CDR3 is CASSPRGHSGNTIYF. The CDR3 DNA reads TGTGCCAGCTCCCCAAGGGGGCATTCTGGAAACACCATATATTTT.

The gene calls are TRBV7-2 and TRBJ2-3; D call uncertain. The CDR3 is 15 amino acids. CDR1 and CDR2 (germline): SGHTA, FQGNSA. The V end lost 3 bases, the J end lost 5 bases, and 15 bases lay between the germline ends. Written as DNA, the CDR3 is TGTGCCAGCAGCTTTCCCCCCGGAGAGGAAGATACGCAGTATTTT. This gives the protein CASSFPPGEEDTQYF.

Of note for this clone: This CDR3 is also generated by other DNA sequences in the sample. DNA of the CDR3: TGTGCCAGCAGCGTAGCTAGCGGGTTCTCCTACGAGCAGTACTTC. This gives the protein CASSVASGFSYEQYF. The chain employs TRBV9 and TRBJ2-7; TRBD2 agrees at 8 bases. Per germline, CDR1 SGDLS and CDR2 YYNGEE. The J segment lost 0 bases and the V segment lost 0 bases, leaving 2 bases of the junction unmatched. The CDR3 is 15 residues long.

The rearrangement joins TRBV27 to TRBJ2-5; D not resolved. The J call is doubtful: the DNA matches TRBJ2-7 better. CDR3 length: 12 residues. CDR1 is MNHEY, CDR2 SMNVEV, per germline (reference sequence). DNA for the CDR3: TGTGCCAGCAGCACCAGCTCCTACGAGCAGTACTTC. Its translation: CASSTSSYEQYF.

About this clone: This sample includes further DNA sequences coding for the same CDR3. The chain couples TRBV19 to TRBJ1-1; D gene uncertain. This CDR3 is built from 13 residues. Trimming pared 3 bases from V and 1 base from J, leaving 6 bases between. Looked up from germline, CDR1 is LNHDA and CDR2 is SQIVND (reference sequence). This CDR3 is CASSISRNTEAFF. Written as DNA, the CDR3 is TGTGCCAGTAGTATCAGCAGGAACACTGAAGCTTTCTTT. The full variable domain, in which reference TRBV19 and TRBJ1-1 provide the parts outside the CDR3, is DGGITQSPKYLFRKEGQNVTLSCEQNLNHDAMYWYRQDPGQGLRLIYYSQIVNDFQKGDIAEGYSVSREKKESFPLTVTSAQKNPTAFYLCASSISRNTEAFFGQGTRLTVV.

The V call is TRBV25-1, the J call TRBJ1-1, with 7 nucleotides matching TRBD1. Trimming removed 7 bases from V and 7 bases from J; junction bases left unmatched: 3. The V gene's germline CDR1 is MGHDK and CDR2 SYGVNS. The CDR3 consists of 11 residues. The DNA of the CDR3 is TGTGCCAGCAAAACAGGGGTTGAAGCTTTCTTT. Protein: CASKTGVEAFF.

The gene calls are TRBV9 and TRBJ2-1; 12 bases are shared with TRBD2. J lost 9 bases, V lost 3 bases, and 7 bases had no gene match. The CDR3 runs 15 residues. CDR1 and CDR2 from the germline V gene are SGDLS and YYNGEE. The chain's CDR3 is CASSDGLAGLGEQFF. In DNA form, the CDR3 reads TGTGCCAGCAGCGACGGACTAGCGGGATTAGGTGAGCAGTTCTTC.

The J gene is TRBJ2-1, the V gene TRBV11-2; D is undetermined. Trimming stripped 1 base from V and 0 bases from J, with 10 bases between. The CDR3 contains 16 residues. Germline V gives CDR1 SGHAT, CDR2 FQNNGV. DNA for the CDR3: TGTGCCAGCAGCTTAGTCGGGCCCAACTCCTACAATGAGCAGTTCTTC. Translated: CASSLVGPNSYNEQFF.

The V gene is TRBV25-1, the J gene TRBJ2-3; 7 nucleotides agree with TRBD2. V lost 4 bases, J lost 0 bases, and 1 base stayed unmatched. CDR1 is MGHDK, CDR2 SYGVNS, per germline. The CDR3 contains 14 residues. The chain's CDR3 is CASSGAGSTDTQYF. The CDR3 nucleotides read TGTGCCAGCAGTGGAGCGGGAAGCACAGATACGCAGTATTTT.

The chain recombines TRBV6-1 with TRBJ2-1; the D gene is possibly TRBD1 (6 bases). CDR3 length: 15 amino acids. Germline CDR1 is MNHNS and CDR2 is SASEGT. V was pared by 3 bases and J by 12 bases, with 21 bases between. In nucleotides, the CDR3 is TGTGCCAGCAGTGAGGGACCCCGAGGGGGTAGTGGGCAGTTCTTC. Its translation: CASSEGPRGGSGQFF.

V gene TRBV13 combines with J gene TRBJ2-1; TRBD1 matches 8 bases. Germline CDR1 and CDR2: PRHDT and FYEKMQ (reference sequence). The CDR3 is 14 residues long. V shed 5 bases, J shed 5 bases, and the junction held 5 bases outside the gene matches. CDR3 in DNA: TGTGCCAGCAGCCCCAGACAGGGGCACAATGAGCAGTTCTTC. Protein product: CASSPRQGHNEQFF.

The V call is TRBV9, the J call TRBJ1-3; no clear D gene. The CDR3 totals 16 residues. CDR1 is SGDLS, CDR2 YYNGEE, per germline. Trimming pared 0 bases from V and 0 bases from J, leaving 10 bases between. The CDR3 spells CASSVATVGSGNTIYF. CDR3 DNA: TGTGCCAGCAGCGTAGCTACGGTGGGCTCTGGAAACACCATATATTTT.

The chain combines TRBV11-2 with TRBJ2-2; D remains ambiguous. The CDR3 loop spans 18 amino acids. Germline CDR1 reads SGHAT; CDR2 reads FQNNGV. Trimming took off 0 bases at V and 3 bases at J, with 17 bases between the two ends. CDR3: CASSLDRLKGPYTGELFF. In DNA form, the CDR3 reads TGTGCCAGCAGCTTAGATCGGCTTAAGGGTCCCTACACCGGGGAGCTGTTTTTT.

V usage is TRBV7-6 and J usage is TRBJ2-1; weak D call: TRBD1 (5 bases). This CDR3 is built from 15 residues. V lost 1 base to trimming and J lost 7 bases, with 14 bases between them. From germline, CDR1 is SGHVS and CDR2 FNYEAQ. CDR3 loop: CASSLVLAGLNEQFF. The CDR3 bases are TGTGCCAGCAGCTTAGTTTTGGCAGGGTTAAATGAGCAGTTCTTC.

This sequence joins TRBV7-3 and TRBJ2-7; D might be TRBD1 (6 bases). From germline, CDR1 is SGHTA and CDR2 FQGTGA. Trimming took 3 bases from V and 4 from J, leaving 22 bases between them. The length of the CDR3 is 17 residues. The CDR3 sequence: CASSFPSSGTKFYEQYF. The CDR3 region has the DNA TGTGCCAGCAGCTTTCCTTCTTCCGGGACAAAATTTTACGAGCAGTACTTC.

The V gene is TRBV7-2, the J gene TRBJ2-3; TRBD2 matches 9 bases. V lost 4 bases, J lost 5 bases, and 7 bases stayed unmatched. This CDR3 contains 15 residues. Germline V lookup: CDR1 SGHTA, CDR2 FQGNSA. The CDR3 here is CASSSGLAGQDTQYF. CDR3 nucleotide sequence: TGTGCCAGCAGCTCGGGACTAGCAGGACAAGATACGCAGTATTTT.

The gene calls are TRBV15 and TRBJ2-1; a weak D match, TRBD2 (6 bases). Germline CDR1 reads LNHNV; CDR2 reads YYDKDF (reference sequence). The CDR3 loop spans 13 amino acids. V lost 1 base and J 7 bases, leaving 8 bases between the germline ends. The CDR3 sequence: CATSRVGGNEQFF. The CDR3 nucleotides read TGTGCCACCAGCAGAGTTGGAGGGAATGAGCAGTTCTTC.

The chain links TRBV7-9 to TRBJ2-1; 11 bases are a match to TRBD2. J gave up 4 bases and V 4 bases, and 9 bases lay outside the gene matches. Per the germline V gene, CDR1 is SEHNR and CDR2 is FQNEAQ (reference sequence). This CDR3 is built from 17 residues. The CDR3 loop is CASSYRLAGPQYNEQFF. For the CDR3, the DNA is TGTGCCAGCAGCTATAGACTAGCGGGGCCCCAATACAATGAGCAGTTCTTC.

With regard to this clone: Germline is not matched at one junction end, which may reflect a read error. This chain uses TRBV5-3 with TRBJ2-7, with D tentatively TRBD2 (6 bases). TRBV5-3 is assigned to the ORF class and has an uncertain function. This CDR3 contains 11 residues. CDR3 amino acids: CASSLGLGQYF. The CDR3 DNA reads TGTGCCAGCAGCTTGGGACTGGGGCAGTACTTC.

The chain joins TRBV7-2 to TRBJ2-7; D is undetermined. Germline CDR1 SGHTA, CDR2 FQGNSA. V was cut by 3 bases and J by 6 bases, with 6 bases left in between. The CDR3 extends over 11 amino acids. This CDR3 reads CASSFSSEQYF. The CDR3 nucleotides are TGTGCCAGCAGCTTTAGTAGCGAGCAGTACTTC. Full variable domain (outside the CDR3, taken from reference TRBV7-2 and TRBJ2-7): GAGVSQSPSNKVTEKGKDVELRCDPISGHTALYWYRQSLGQGLEFLIYFQGNSAPDKSGLPSDRFSAERTGGSVSTLTIQRTQQEDSAVYLCASSFSSEQYFGPGTRLTVT.

V is TRBV7-9 and J is TRBJ1-5; perhaps TRBD1 as D (5 bases). Between the trimmed V and J ends, which lost 8 bases and 6 bases, there was a span of 20 bases. Germline values: CDR1 SEHNR, CDR2 FQNEAQ (reference sequence). This CDR3 is 15 amino acids long. The CDR3 spells CASAWGEEAGQPQHF. CDR3 DNA sequence: TGTGCCAGCGCTTGGGGCGAGGAAGCAGGTCAGCCCCAGCATTTT.

In this sample, this clone turned up once. The J gene is TRBJ2-5, the V gene TRBV7-9, with no clear D. V was clipped by 5 bases and J by 2 bases, with 12 bases between them. The CDR3 length is 14 residues. Germline lookup yields CDR1 SEHNR and CDR2 FQNEAQ (reference sequence). The CDR3 region has the DNA TGTGCCAGCAGCGCGCTAGGTATACAAGAGACCCAGTACTTC. Protein sequence: CASSALGIQETQYF.

In DNA form, the CDR3 reads TGTGCCAGCACCGAAGGTCGGGGGTACGAGCAGTACTTC. Its protein product is CASTEGRGYEQYF. V and J are TRBV25-1 and TRBJ2-7; tentative D call: TRBD2 (6 bases). The CDR3 runs to 13 residues. The V gene lost 7 bases and the J gene lost 4 bases, with 14 bases spanning the gap. Germline CDR1 is MGHDK and CDR2 is SYGVNS.

The chain is built from TRBV5-6 and TRBJ2-1, with 13 nucleotides matching TRBD2. This CDR3 spans 15 amino acids. Germline V gene sequence: CDR1 SGHDT, CDR2 YYEEEE. Trimming took 4 bases from V and 6 from J; bases not matched to a gene: 4. The CDR3 DNA is TGTGCCAGCAGCCTAACTAGCGGGAGGGTCAATGAGCAGTTCTTC. Its protein is CASSLTSGRVNEQFF.

V gene TRBV30 combines with J gene TRBJ1-5, with a possible D match to TRBD1 (5 bases). CDR3 size: 21 residues. Germline CDR1 and CDR2: GTSNPN and SVGIG (reference sequence). V dropped 4 bases and J dropped 6 bases, with 37 bases sitting between them. The CDR3 region is CAWKVSGWRGATLFAVQPQHF. CDR3 nucleotides: TGTGCCTGGAAGGTTTCTGGGTGGAGGGGTGCGACGCTCTTCGCAGTTCAGCCCCAGCATTTT.

The chain has TRBV5-6 and TRBJ1-5; 11 nucleotides match TRBD1. After removal of 4 bases from V and 6 bases from J, the junction contained 6 bases not matched to a gene. The CDR3 has 15 amino acids. Germline lookup yields CDR1 SGHDT and CDR2 YYEEEE. CDR3 sequence reads: CASSQGQGAFQPQHF. In DNA form, the CDR3 reads TGTGCCAGCAGCCAAGGACAGGGGGCCTTTCAGCCCCAGCATTTT.

This clone was counted once. The germline gene is not matched at one end of the junction; a read error may be the cause. This CDR3 is also generated by other DNA sequences in the sample. The CDR3 nucleotides read TGTGCTAGCAGCCTACAGGGGGCCGGGGAGCTGTTTTTT. Amino acid sequence: CASSLQGAGELFF. The genes are TRBV7-7 and TRBJ2-2, with 8 nucleotides matching TRBD1. Germline V CDR1 and CDR2: SSHAT, FNYEAQ (reference sequence). The CDR3 is 13 amino acids.

This chain uses TRBV4-2 with TRBJ2-1, with 13 bases fitting TRBD2. The germline V gene encodes CDR1 LGHNA and CDR2 YNFKEQ. V was clipped by 4 bases and J by 7 bases; unmatched bases: 10. The CDR3 runs to 17 residues. For the CDR3, the DNA is TGTGCCAGCAGCCTTCTAGGGACTAGCGGGGAGAGGAATGAGCAGTTCTTC. Translation gives CASSLLGTSGERNEQFF.

The chain has TRBV11-2 and TRBJ2-3; D unresolved. The V end lost 5 bases, the J end lost 6 bases, and 9 bases lay between the germline ends. Germline values: CDR1 SGHAT, CDR2 FQNNGV. CDR3 length: 12 residues. The CDR3, as DNA: TGTGCCAGCAGCCTCCAACCTGATACGCAGTATTTT. Translating it yields CASSLQPDTQYF.